This is a list of T cell receptor beta chains from one sample in a study of T cell responses to AZD1222 COVID-19 vaccine. Here immunoSEQ multiplex PCR was the method, and the copy in TCRdb shows in-frame clones only, minus some. The sample has about 130,000 clones, 93% seen once. Sequences were derived from peripheral blood, sampled on day 0 of AZD1222 vaccination. The receptors come from an adult in good health. Both conserved end residues are part of each CDR3. The order of the fields is J gene, D gene, V gene, clone size, CDR3 DNA, CDR3 protein. The D gene is left open where the match is weak. Clone sizes are given selectively: once, few, many, or a class where the clone is expanded.

TRBJ2-1 | TRBD2 | TRBV10-3 | - | TGTGCCATCAGTGAAGGGCGGGAGCTCTACAATGAGCAGTTCTTC | CAISEGRELYNEQFF
TRBJ1-5 | - | TRBV27 | - | TGTGCCAGCAGTTTATCGGTGGGGGATCAGCCCCAGCATTTT | CASSLSVGDQPQHF
TRBJ1-1 | - | TRBV10-1 | - | TGCGCCAGCAGTGAGTCCCTAGGGTCGAACACTGAAGCTTTCTTT | CASSESLGSNTEAFF
TRBJ1-1 | TRBD1 | TRBV28 | - | TGTGCCAGCAGCCCGGACAGGGGAGGAACTGAAGCTTTCTTT | CASSPDRGGTEAFF
TRBJ2-7 | TRBD1 | TRBV27 | - | TGTGCCAGCAGTTTGGCAGGGGGCAAGAACGAGCAGTACTTC | CASSLAGGKNEQYF
TRBJ2-1 | - | TRBV5-1 | - | TGCGCCAGCAGCTTGGAAGGCAGGAGCTCCTACAATGAGCAGTTCTTC | CASSLEGRSSYNEQFF
TRBJ2-1 | TRBD2 | TRBV7-9 | - | TGTGCCACCACACAGAGACTAGCGGGAGAAAGGTCCTACAATGAGCAGTTCTTC | CATTQRLAGERSYNEQFF
TRBJ1-1 | - | TRBV29-1 | - | TGCAGCGTTGCGTACAGGAACACTGAAGCTTTCTTT | CSVAYRNTEAFF
TRBJ1-1 | - | TRBV5-1 | - | TGCGCCAGCAGCTTGGACACTGAAGCTTTCTTT | CASSLDTEAFF
TRBJ2-7 | TRBD2 | TRBV7-2 | - | TGTGCCAGCAGCCCCGGACTAGCGGGAGGCCCCCCCTGCGAGCAGTACTTC | CASSPGLAGGPPCEQYF
TRBJ1-2 | - | TRBV9 | - | TGTGCCAGCGTCGACAGGAGCTTTTATGGCTACACCTTC | CASVDRSFYGYTF
TRBJ1-6 | TRBD1 | TRBV11-2 | - | TGTGCCAGCAGCGGTGAGGACAGGAATTCACCCCTCCACTTT | CASSGEDRNSPLHF
TRBJ2-5 | - | TRBV6-5 | once | TGTGCCAGCATCTCGGCGGGGAACCCTCAAGAGACCCAGTACTTC | CASISAGNPQETQYF
TRBJ1-5 | TRBD1 | TRBV6-1 | - | TGTGCCAGCAGTGCCCCCCCTGACAGGGGAAATCAGCCCCAGCATTTT | CASSAPPDRGNQPQHF
TRBJ1-3 | - | TRBV9 | - | TGTGCCAGCTCGTCGTTCGAACAGAGTACCATATATTTT | CASSSFEQSTIYF
TRBJ2-3 | - | TRBV19 | - | TGTGCCAGTTCCCTCGAGGGACTTTACACAGATACGCAGTATTTT | CASSLEGLYTDTQYF
TRBJ1-6 | - | TRBV3-1/TRBV3-2 | - | TGTGCCAGCAGCCAAGGTTATTATTCCAGCCTGGATTCACCCCTCCACTTT | CASSQGYYSSLDSPLHF
TRBJ1-5 | TRBD1 | TRBV6-5 | - | TGTGCCAGCAGCGGACAGGGTGGCAATCAGCCCCAGCATTTT | CASSGQGGNQPQHF
TRBJ2-7 | - | TRBV18 | - | TGTGCCAGCTCACCACCGACGGGGGCAGGGGGTGAGCAGTACTTC | CASSPPTGAGGEQYF